This TCR beta chain was identified during a study of T-cell reconstitution after alpha-beta-depleted transplantation in children. Overall study findings and caveats: Several hundred rapidly expanded clones from non-depleted graft cells reportedly supplied alpha-beta T cells about two months post-transplant. Elevated TCRbeta diversity at day 60 was traced, in some patients, to surviving recipient T cells and thymic progenitors.

V lost 1 base and J 2 bases, leaving 10 bases between the germline ends. CDR1 is SEHNR and CDR2 is FQNEAQ in the germline V gene (reference sequence). The CDR3 loop spans 15 amino acids. For this clonotype: What it binds is unknown.

Library preparation (for TCRbeta) was performed with unique molecular identifiers. From the PCR reads, TCRdb called clonotypes with MiXCR, one entry per CDR3 protein. The sample holds roughly 670,000 distinct CDR3 sequences, around 13% seen once. This TCR derives from a girl aged 2 to 9 with congenital amegakaryocytic thrombocytopenia, due to receive a stem cell transplant. The chain uses TRBV7-9 and TRBJ2-3; the D gene is possibly TRBD1 (5 bases). This sample comprised PBMCs, obtained before TCRalphabeta/CD19-depleted stem cell transplant. The CDR3 here is CASSLGGRPTDTQYF. The CDR3 coding sequence is TGTGCCAGCAGCTTAGGGGGCCGCCCCACAGATACGCAGTATTTT.